The present T cell receptor (beta chain) was sequenced within a study of blood T cell repertoires in COVID-19. At the level of the study: Samples came from the United States, Italy and Spain, spanning acute and convalescent COVID-19. From T cells, B-cell-depleted T cells, or PBMCs came the material, which was cDNA or gDNA.

Study processing details: Reference gene primer amplification in the assay estimated nucleated cell counts. Data came from immunoSEQ multiplex PCR; TCRdb stores just in-frame clones and leaves some out. That table gives V, J and clone size, and the DNA gave D and trimming. The table has over 200,000 clones, around nine tenths seen once. For this clone: One end of the junction is discordant with germline, which a read error may explain. Other DNA sequences in the same sample also yield this CDR3.

The length of the CDR3 is 14 residues. Germline values: CDR1 MDHEN, CDR2 SYDVKM. The receptor was isolated from a man between 40 and 49 years old with acute or convalescent COVID-19. Specimen: peripheral blood. The chain carries TRBV28 and TRBJ2-7; 10 bases align to TRBD2. The CDR3 DNA reads TGTGCCAGTAGTTCGTCTAGCGGGGGCTACGAGCAGTACTTC. It encodes CASSSSSGGYEQYF.